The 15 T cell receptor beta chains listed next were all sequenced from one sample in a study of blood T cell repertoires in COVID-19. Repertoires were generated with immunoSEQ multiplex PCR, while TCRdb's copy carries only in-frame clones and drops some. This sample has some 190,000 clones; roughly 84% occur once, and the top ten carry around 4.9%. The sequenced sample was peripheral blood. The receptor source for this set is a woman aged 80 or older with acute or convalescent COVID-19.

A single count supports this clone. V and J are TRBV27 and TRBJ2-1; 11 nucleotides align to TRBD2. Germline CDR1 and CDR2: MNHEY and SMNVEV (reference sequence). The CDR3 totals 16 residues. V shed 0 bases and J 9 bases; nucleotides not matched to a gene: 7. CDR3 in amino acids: CASSLSSTSGKSEQFF. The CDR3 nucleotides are TGTGCCAGCAGTTTATCTTCGACTAGCGGGAAATCTGAGCAGTTCTTC.

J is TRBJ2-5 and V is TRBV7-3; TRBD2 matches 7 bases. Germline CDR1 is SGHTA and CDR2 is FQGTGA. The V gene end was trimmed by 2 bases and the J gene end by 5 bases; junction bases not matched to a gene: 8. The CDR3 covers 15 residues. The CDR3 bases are TGTGCCAGCAGCTTACAGGCGGGAGAGTACGAGACCCAGTACTTC. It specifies CASSLQAGEYETQYF.

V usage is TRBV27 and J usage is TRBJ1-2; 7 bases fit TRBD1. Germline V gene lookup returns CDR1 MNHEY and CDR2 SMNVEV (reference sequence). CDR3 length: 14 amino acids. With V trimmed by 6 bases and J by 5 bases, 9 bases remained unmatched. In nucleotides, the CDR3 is TGTGCCAGCAGGGCCCTAGGACAGGAGTATGGCTACACCTTC. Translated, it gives CASRALGQEYGYTF.

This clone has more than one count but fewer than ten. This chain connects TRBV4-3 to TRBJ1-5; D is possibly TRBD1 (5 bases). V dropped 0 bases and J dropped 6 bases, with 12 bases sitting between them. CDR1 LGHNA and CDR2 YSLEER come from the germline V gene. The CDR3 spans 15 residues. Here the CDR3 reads CASSQDLGGGQPQHF. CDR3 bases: TGCGCCAGCAGCCAAGATCTGGGGGGAGGTCAGCCCCAGCATTTT.

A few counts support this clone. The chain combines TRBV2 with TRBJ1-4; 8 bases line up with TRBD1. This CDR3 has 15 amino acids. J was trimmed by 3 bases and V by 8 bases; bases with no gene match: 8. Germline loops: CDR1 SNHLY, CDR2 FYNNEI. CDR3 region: CASGRQGRANEKLFF. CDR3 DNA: TGTGCCAGCGGCCGACAGGGGCGGGCTAATGAAAAACTGTTTTTT. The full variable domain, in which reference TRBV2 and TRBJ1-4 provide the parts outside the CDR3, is EPEVTQTPSHQVTQMGQEVILRCVPISNHLYFYWYRQILGQKVEFLVSFYNNEISEKSEIFDDQFSVERPDGSNFTLKIRSTKLEDSAMYFCASGRQGRANEKLFFGSGTQLSVL.

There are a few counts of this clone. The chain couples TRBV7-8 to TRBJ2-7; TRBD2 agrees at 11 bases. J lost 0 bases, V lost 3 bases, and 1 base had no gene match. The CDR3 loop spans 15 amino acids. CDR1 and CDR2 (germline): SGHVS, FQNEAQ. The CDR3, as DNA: TGTGCCAGCAGCTTCACTAGCGGGAGCTCCTACGAGCAGTACTTC. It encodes CASSFTSGSSYEQYF.

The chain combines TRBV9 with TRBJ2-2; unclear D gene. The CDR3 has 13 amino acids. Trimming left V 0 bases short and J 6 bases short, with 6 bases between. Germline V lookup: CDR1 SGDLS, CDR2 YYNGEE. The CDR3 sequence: CASSVGVSGELFF. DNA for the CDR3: TGTGCCAGCAGCGTAGGAGTATCCGGGGAGCTGTTTTTT.

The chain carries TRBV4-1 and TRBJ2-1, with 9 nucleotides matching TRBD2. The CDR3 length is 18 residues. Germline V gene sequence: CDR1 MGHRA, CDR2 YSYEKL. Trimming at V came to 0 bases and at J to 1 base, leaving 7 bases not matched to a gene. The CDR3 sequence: CASSQDGGLAVSYNEQFF. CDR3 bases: TGCGCCAGCAGCCAAGATGGGGGACTAGCTGTTTCCTACAATGAGCAGTTCTTC.

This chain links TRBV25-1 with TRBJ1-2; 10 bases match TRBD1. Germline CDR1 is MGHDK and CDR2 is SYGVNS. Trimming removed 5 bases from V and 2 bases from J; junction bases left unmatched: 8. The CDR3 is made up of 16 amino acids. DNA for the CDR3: TGTGCCAGCAGTCCACTGGGGACAGGGGCGAACTATGGCTACACCTTC. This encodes CASSPLGTGANYGYTF.

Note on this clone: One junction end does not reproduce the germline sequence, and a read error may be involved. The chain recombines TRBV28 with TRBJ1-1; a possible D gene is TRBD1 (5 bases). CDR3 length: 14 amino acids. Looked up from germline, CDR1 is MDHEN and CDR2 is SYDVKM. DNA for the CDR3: TGTGCCAGCGGCCTTGGGGCTCTGAAAACTGAAGCTTTCTTT. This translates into CASGLGALKTEAFF. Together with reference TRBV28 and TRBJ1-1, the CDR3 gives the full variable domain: DVKVTQSSRYLVKRTGEKVFLECVQDMDHENMFWYRQDPGLGLRLIYFSYDVKMKEKGDIPEGYSVSREKKERFSLILESASTNQTSMYLCASGLGALKTEAFFGQGTRLTVV.

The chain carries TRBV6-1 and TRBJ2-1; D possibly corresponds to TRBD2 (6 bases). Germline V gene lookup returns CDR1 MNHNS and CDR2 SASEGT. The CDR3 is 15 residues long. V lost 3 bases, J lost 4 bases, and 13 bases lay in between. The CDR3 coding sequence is TGTGCCAGCAGTGATCGGCGGGACTCATACAATGAGCAGTTCTTC. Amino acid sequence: CASSDRRDSYNEQFF.

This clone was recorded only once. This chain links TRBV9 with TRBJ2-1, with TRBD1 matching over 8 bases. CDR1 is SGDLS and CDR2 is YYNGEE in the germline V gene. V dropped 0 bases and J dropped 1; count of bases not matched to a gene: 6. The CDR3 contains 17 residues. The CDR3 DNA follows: TGTGCCAGCAGCGTAGACAGGGGGGCAGGGTCCTACAATGAGCAGTTCTTC. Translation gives CASSVDRGAGSYNEQFF.

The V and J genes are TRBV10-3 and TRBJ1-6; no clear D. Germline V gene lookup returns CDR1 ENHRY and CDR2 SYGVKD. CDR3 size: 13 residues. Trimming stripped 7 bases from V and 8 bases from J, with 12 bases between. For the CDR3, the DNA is TGTGCCATCACCGACGGGCGGGATTCACCCCTCCACTTT. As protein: CAITDGRDSPLHF.

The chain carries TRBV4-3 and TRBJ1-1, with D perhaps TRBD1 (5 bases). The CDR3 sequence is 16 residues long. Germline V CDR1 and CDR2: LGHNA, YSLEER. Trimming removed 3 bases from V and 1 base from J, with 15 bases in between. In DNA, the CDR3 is TGCGCCAGCAGCCACCAGACGACAGTCCCGAACACTGAAGCTTTCTTT. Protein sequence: CASSHQTTVPNTEAFF.

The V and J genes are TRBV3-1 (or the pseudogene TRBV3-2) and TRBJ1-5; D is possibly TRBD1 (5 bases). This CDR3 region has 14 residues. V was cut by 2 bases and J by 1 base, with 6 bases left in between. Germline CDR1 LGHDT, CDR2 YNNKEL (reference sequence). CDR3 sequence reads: CASSQRQSNQPQHF. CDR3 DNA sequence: TGTGCCAGCAGCCAACGACAGAGCAATCAGCCCCAGCATTTT.